The present TCR beta chain was sequenced within a study of blood T cell repertoires in COVID-19. Deletions cut 6 bases from V and 2 bases from J, with 8 bases between. CDR1 is SQVTM, CDR2 ANQGSEA, per germline. This CDR3 comprises 11 residues. TCRdb's copy holds only in-frame clones and misses some; the assay was immunoSEQ multiplex PCR. The table records around 200,000 clones, about 82% of them present only once. The sequencing sample was made of PBMCs or T cells enriched from blood (not recorded which). The source of this sequence is a man between 40 and 49 years old with acute COVID-19. The chain combines TRBV29-1 with TRBJ2-7, with D uncertain. CDR3 bases: TGCAGCGTCGTTCTAGCCTACGAGCAGTACTTC. Translation: CSVVLAYEQYF.